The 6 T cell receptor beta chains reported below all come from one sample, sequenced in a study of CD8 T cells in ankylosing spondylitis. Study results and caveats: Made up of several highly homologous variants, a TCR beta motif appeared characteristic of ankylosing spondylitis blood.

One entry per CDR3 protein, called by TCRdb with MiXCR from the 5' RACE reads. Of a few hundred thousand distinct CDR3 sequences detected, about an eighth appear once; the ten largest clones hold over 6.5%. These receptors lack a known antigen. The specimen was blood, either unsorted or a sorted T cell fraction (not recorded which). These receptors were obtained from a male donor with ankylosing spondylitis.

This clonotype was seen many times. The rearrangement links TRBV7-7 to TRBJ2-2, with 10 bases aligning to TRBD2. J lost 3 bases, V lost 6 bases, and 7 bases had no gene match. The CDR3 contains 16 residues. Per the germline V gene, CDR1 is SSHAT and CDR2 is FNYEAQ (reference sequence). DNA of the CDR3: TGTGCCAGCAGTTCTCTAGCGGGAGTAGACACCGGGGAGCTGTTTTTT. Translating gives CASSSLAGVDTGELFF.

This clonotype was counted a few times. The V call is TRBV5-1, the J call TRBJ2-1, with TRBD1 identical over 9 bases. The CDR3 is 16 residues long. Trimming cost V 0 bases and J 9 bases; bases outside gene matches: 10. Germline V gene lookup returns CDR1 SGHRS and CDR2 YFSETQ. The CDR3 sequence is CASSLVGQGSGGEQFF. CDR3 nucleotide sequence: TGCGCCAGCAGCTTGGTTGGACAGGGGTCGGGTGGTGAGCAGTTCTTC.

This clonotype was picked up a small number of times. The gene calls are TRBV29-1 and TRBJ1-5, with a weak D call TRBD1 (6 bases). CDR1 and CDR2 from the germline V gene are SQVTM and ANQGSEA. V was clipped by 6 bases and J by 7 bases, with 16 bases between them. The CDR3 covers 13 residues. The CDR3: CSVVNRVGQPQHF. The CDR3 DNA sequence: TGCAGCGTCGTAAACAGGGTCGGCCAGCCCCAGCATTTT.

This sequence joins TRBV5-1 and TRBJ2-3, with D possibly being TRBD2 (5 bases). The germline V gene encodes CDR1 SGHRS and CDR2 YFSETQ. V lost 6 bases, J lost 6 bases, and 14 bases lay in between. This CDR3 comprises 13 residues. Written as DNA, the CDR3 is TGCGCCAGCAAGGGCGGAGCGGCCGATACGCAGTATTTT. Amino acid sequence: CASKGGAADTQYF.

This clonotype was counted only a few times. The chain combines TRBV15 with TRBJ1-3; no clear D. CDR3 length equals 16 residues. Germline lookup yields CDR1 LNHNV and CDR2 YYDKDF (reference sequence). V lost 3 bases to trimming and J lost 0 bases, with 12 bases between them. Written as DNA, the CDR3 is TGTGCCACCAGCAGCCGTCAAGGCAGCTCTGGAAACACCATATATTTT. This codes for CATSSRQGSSGNTIYF. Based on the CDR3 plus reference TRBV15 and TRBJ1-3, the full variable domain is DAMVIQNPRYQVTQFGKPVTLSCSQTLNHNVMYWYQQKSSQAPKLLFHYYDKDFNNEADTPDNFQSRRPNTSFCFLDIRSPGLGDTAMYLCATSSRQGSSGNTIYFGEGSWLTVV.

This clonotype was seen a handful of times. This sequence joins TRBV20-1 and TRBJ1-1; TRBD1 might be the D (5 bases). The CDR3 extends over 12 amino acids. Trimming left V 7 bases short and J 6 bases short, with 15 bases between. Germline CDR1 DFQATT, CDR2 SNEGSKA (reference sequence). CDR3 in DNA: TGCAGTGGGGGACGTGGGCTCCCTGAAGCTTTCTTT. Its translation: CSGGRGLPEAFF.